The 25 T cell receptor beta chains reported below all come from one sample, sequenced in a study of cytomegalovirus exposure and HLA in healthy donors. Both 60 Vbeta primers and 13 Jbeta primers went into the PCR. Assay used: immunoSEQ multiplex PCR; TCRdb lists only in-frame clones, some missing. This table has around 210,000 clones, roughly three quarters appearing once. The sample was PBMCs. The origin of the receptors is a male donor in good health and CMV-seropositive.

The chain uses TRBV5-6 and TRBJ1-5; 10 bases agree with TRBD1. The CDR3 is 15 residues long. CDR1 SGHDT and CDR2 YYEEEE come from the germline V gene. With V trimmed by 0 bases and J by 5 bases, 2 bases remained unmatched. CDR3: CASSLGDRGHQPQHF. The CDR3 DNA is TGTGCCAGCAGCTTGGGGGACAGGGGACATCAGCCCCAGCATTTT.

The chain carries TRBV28 and TRBJ2-5; 10 bases are shared with TRBD2. The CDR3 spans 13 residues. After removal of 6 bases from V and 2 bases from J, the junction contained 0 bases not matched to a gene. Looked up from germline, CDR1 is MDHEN and CDR2 is SYDVKM. CDR3 sequence reads: CASRLAGQETQYF. In DNA, the CDR3 is TGTGCCAGCAGACTAGCGGGACAAGAGACCCAGTACTTC.

The chain combines TRBV18 with TRBJ2-5, with 7 bases lining up with TRBD1. The CDR3 length is 15 residues. The V and J ends lost 4 bases and 5 bases, in that order; junction bases with no gene match: 10. Germline CDR1 is KGHSH and CDR2 is LQKENI. CDR3 DNA sequence: TGTGCCAGCTCACTTTTAAACGACAGGGTTGAGACCCAGTACTTC. Its translation: CASSLLNDRVETQYF.

The chain joins TRBV29-1 to TRBJ2-7, with TRBD2 as a possible D gene (6 bases). The CDR3 has 13 amino acids. V lost 6 bases and J lost 3, with 15 bases in between. Germline CDR1 is SQVTM and CDR2 is ANQGSEA. Here the CDR3 reads CSVPQLGGYEQYF. CDR3 DNA sequence: TGCAGCGTCCCTCAATTGGGGGGCTACGAGCAGTACTTC.

In its sample, this clone was seen a few times. The genes are TRBV4-3 and TRBJ2-7; possible D gene TRBD1, 5 bases. The V end lost 4 bases, the J end lost 0 bases, and 16 bases lay between the germline ends. CDR1 is LGHNA and CDR2 is YSLEER in the germline V gene. CDR3 length: 16 residues. CDR3 in DNA: TGCGCCAGCAGCCGGACACACGTGGAAAGCTCCTACGAGCAGTACTTC. Protein sequence: CASSRTHVESSYEQYF.

The genes are TRBV18 and TRBJ1-1; TRBD1 aligns across 7 bases. This CDR3 is 15 amino acids long. The trim removed 3 bases at V and 0 bases at J, leaving 4 bases unmatched. Germline V gives CDR1 KGHSH, CDR2 LQKENI. As DNA, the CDR3 is TGTGCCAGCTCACCGATGGGACAGTTGAACACTGAAGCTTTCTTT. It translates to CASSPMGQLNTEAFF.

The chain combines TRBV7-8 with TRBJ1-4, with TRBD1 as a possible D gene (5 bases). The germline CDR1 and CDR2 sequences are SGHVS and FQNEAQ. Trimming pared 4 bases from V and 4 bases from J, leaving 13 bases between. The CDR3 totals 15 residues. This CDR3 is CASSSQGLRNEKLFF. Written as DNA, the CDR3 is TGTGCCAGCAGCTCCCAGGGACTTCGTAATGAAAAACTGTTTTTT.

The gene calls are TRBV14 and TRBJ1-4; the D gene is possibly TRBD1 (5 bases). The CDR3 spans 14 residues. V was trimmed by 2 bases and J by 7 bases, leaving 11 bases between them. In germline, CDR1 is SGHDN, CDR2 FVKESK. The CDR3 sequence is CASSQPGHGEKLFF. CDR3 DNA sequence: TGTGCCAGCAGCCAACCAGGGCATGGTGAAAAACTGTTTTTT.

This clone was found a few times. V is TRBV7-8 and J is TRBJ2-1; D perhaps matches TRBD1 (5 bases). Germline V gives CDR1 SGHVS, CDR2 FQNEAQ. The CDR3 has 10 residues. CDR3: CAAGYNEQFF. The DNA of the CDR3 is TGTGCGGCAGGGTATAATGAGCAGTTCTTC.

Here the CDR3 DNA reads TGTGCCAGCAGCGGGGGAGGAACTTGGGTAGTGGGCAATGAGCAGTTCTTC. Its protein is CASSGGGTWVVGNEQFF. The chain combines TRBV9 with TRBJ2-1, with D possibly being TRBD2 (6 bases). This CDR3 comprises 17 residues. CDR1 and CDR2 (germline): SGDLS, YYNGEE. V shed 3 bases and J shed 6 bases, with 22 bases lying between them. Full variable domain (outside the CDR3, taken from reference TRBV9 and TRBJ2-1): DSGVTQTPKHLITATGQRVTLRCSPRSGDLSVYWYQQSLDQGLQFLIQYYNGEERAKGNILERFSAQQFPDLHSELNLSSLELGDSALYFCASSGGGTWVVGNEQFFGPGTRLTVL.

The gene calls are TRBV20-1 and TRBJ1-2, with a tentative D call TRBD1 (5 bases). Between the trimmed V and J ends, which lost 6 bases and 3 bases, there was a span of 8 bases. Germline V gene lookup returns CDR1 DFQATT and CDR2 SNEGSKA (reference sequence). CDR3 size: 11 residues. The CDR3 coding sequence is TGCAGTGCAGGGGAGGACTATGGCTACACCTTC. Translating gives CSAGEDYGYTF.

The chain recombines TRBV5-4 with TRBJ1-5; D might be TRBD1 (6 bases). Germline V gene data show CDR1 as SGHNT and CDR2 as YYREEE (reference sequence). The CDR3 totals 13 residues. Trimming pared 4 bases from V and 9 bases from J, leaving 14 bases between. CDR3 in amino acids: CASSRGGDLPQHF. DNA of the CDR3: TGTGCCAGCAGCAGGGGGGGCGACCTGCCCCAGCATTTT.

The rearrangement uses TRBV18 and TRBJ2-1; TRBD2 might be the D (5 bases). Trimming took off 0 bases at V and 6 bases at J, with 15 bases between the two ends. CDR1 is KGHSH, CDR2 LQKENI, per germline. The CDR3 consists of 16 residues. CDR3 in amino acids: CASSPPDGVSLNEQFF. The CDR3 nucleotides are TGTGCCAGCTCACCACCGGACGGGGTCTCCCTCAATGAGCAGTTCTTC.

V usage is TRBV11-1 and J usage is TRBJ2-3; D is ambiguous. V lost 3 bases and J lost 4, with 11 bases in between. This CDR3 region has 14 residues. CDR1 SGHAT and CDR2 FQDESV come from the germline V gene (reference sequence). This chain's CDR3 is CASSLGVGPDTQYF. CDR3 DNA sequence: TGTGCCAGCAGCTTGGGCGTGGGCCCAGATACGCAGTATTTT. Full variable domain (outside the CDR3, taken from reference TRBV11-1 and TRBJ2-3): EAEVAQSPRYKITEKSQAVAFWCDPISGHATLYWYRQILGQGPELLVQFQDESVVDDSQLPKDRFSAERLKGVDSTLKIQPAELGDSAMYLCASSLGVGPDTQYFGPGTRLTVL.

This clone was observed once. The rearrangement uses TRBV2 and TRBJ1-5; D unclear. This CDR3 has 15 residues. CDR1 and CDR2 from the germline V gene are SNHLY and FYNNEI. The V end lost 4 bases, the J end lost 7 bases, and 17 bases lay between the germline ends. This CDR3 is CASSGTEEPRQPQHF. The CDR3 DNA reads TGTGCCAGCAGTGGGACGGAGGAGCCTCGACAGCCCCAGCATTTT.

This sequence joins TRBV18 and TRBJ2-1; TRBD2 aligns across 9 bases. This CDR3 is 16 amino acids long. Germline V lookup: CDR1 KGHSH, CDR2 LQKENI. V trimming: 1 base; J trimming: 9 bases; junction bases outside the gene matches: 10. This chain's CDR3 is CASSPLLAGIGGEQFF. The CDR3 DNA sequence: TGTGCCAGCTCACCACTTCTAGCGGGAATCGGCGGTGAGCAGTTCTTC.

The gene calls are TRBV9 and TRBJ2-1, with 9 bases aligning to TRBD2. Germline CDR1 reads SGDLS; CDR2 reads YYNGEE. The CDR3 totals 16 residues. V lost 0 bases and J lost 6; bases outside the gene matches: 7. The CDR3 nucleotides read TGTGCCAGCAGCGTAGGGGGCGGGAGGGCGGGCAATGAGCAGTTCTTC. Translation: CASSVGGGRAGNEQFF.

The CDR3 is CASSHRGPYEQYF. The CDR3 DNA is TGTGCCAGCAGTCACAGGGGGCCCTACGAGCAGTACTTC. The chain carries TRBV25-1 and TRBJ2-7; 9 positions match TRBD1. Germline CDR1 and CDR2: MGHDK and SYGVNS. The CDR3 loop spans 13 amino acids. V was clipped by 5 bases and J by 2 bases; unmatched bases: 1.

The rearrangement links TRBV27 to TRBJ1-5; 8 nucleotides align to TRBD1. The CDR3 runs to 17 residues. Germline V gene data show CDR1 as MNHEY and CDR2 as SMNVEV (reference sequence). The trim removed 6 bases at V and 0 bases at J, leaving 10 bases unmatched. Here the CDR3 reads CASSLGTGAFSNQPQHF. CDR3 sequence (DNA): TGTGCCAGCAGCCTGGGGACAGGAGCCTTTAGCAATCAGCCCCAGCATTTT.

This clone was picked up one time. The V gene is TRBV7-3, the J gene TRBJ2-1, with a possible D match to TRBD1 (6 bases). Trimming removed 0 bases at V and 1 base at J, with 7 bases between. Germline V gene lookup returns CDR1 SGHTA and CDR2 FQGTGA. The CDR3 length is 15 residues. For the CDR3, the DNA is TGTGCCAGCAGCTTAACGGGGGCATCCTACAATGAGCAGTTCTTC. Amino acids: CASSLTGASYNEQFF.

The rearrangement joins TRBV15 to TRBJ2-7; TRBD1 might be the D (6 bases). The CDR3 spans 16 residues. Trimming stripped 2 bases from V and 5 bases from J, with 19 bases between. CDR1 LNHNV and CDR2 YYDKDF come from the germline V gene (reference sequence). CDR3 loop: CATSRNTGTLGNEQYF. The CDR3, as DNA: TGTGCCACCAGCAGAAACACCGGGACACTCGGGAACGAGCAGTACTTC.

This chain joins TRBV2 and TRBJ1-2; D perhaps matches TRBD1 (5 bases). Trimming stripped 4 bases from V and 8 bases from J, with 17 bases between. The CDR3 has 14 amino acids. The germline V gene encodes CDR1 SNHLY and CDR2 FYNNEI. CDR3 region: CASSVGGALSGYTF. The CDR3, as DNA: TGTGCCAGCAGTGTGGGAGGGGCCCTTAGCGGCTACACCTTC.

The chain has TRBV9 and TRBJ1-2, with TRBD1 identical over 10 bases. V gave up 3 bases and J gave up 4 bases; unmatched junction bases: 9. The CDR3 covers 16 residues. Germline assignment: CDR1 SGDLS and CDR2 YYNGEE. This chain's CDR3 is CASSDRQGAYGYGYTF. CDR3 coding DNA: TGTGCCAGCAGCGACCGACAGGGGGCATATGGCTATGGCTACACCTTC. The full variable domain, in which reference TRBV9 and TRBJ1-2 provide the parts outside the CDR3, is DSGVTQTPKHLITATGQRVTLRCSPRSGDLSVYWYQQSLDQGLQFLIQYYNGEERAKGNILERFSAQQFPDLHSELNLSSLELGDSALYFCASSDRQGAYGYGYTFGSGTRLTVV.

The chain employs TRBV28 and TRBJ1-1, with TRBD1 identical over 9 bases. Germline V lookup: CDR1 MDHEN, CDR2 SYDVKM. The CDR3 contains 13 residues. V shed 6 bases, J shed 5 bases, and the junction held 4 bases outside the gene matches. CDR3 DNA: TGTGCCAGCAGGAAGACAGGGGGGACTGAAGCTTTCTTT. Translating it yields CASRKTGGTEAFF.

The V and J genes are TRBV11-1 and TRBJ2-7; TRBD1 might be the D (6 bases). Germline V gene lookup returns CDR1 SGHAT and CDR2 FQDESV (reference sequence). The CDR3 is made up of 14 amino acids. Deletions cut 2 bases from V and 5 bases from J, with 13 bases between. CDR3 loop: CASSLHRAYNEQYF. The DNA of the CDR3 is TGTGCCAGCAGCTTACACAGGGCTTATAACGAGCAGTACTTC.